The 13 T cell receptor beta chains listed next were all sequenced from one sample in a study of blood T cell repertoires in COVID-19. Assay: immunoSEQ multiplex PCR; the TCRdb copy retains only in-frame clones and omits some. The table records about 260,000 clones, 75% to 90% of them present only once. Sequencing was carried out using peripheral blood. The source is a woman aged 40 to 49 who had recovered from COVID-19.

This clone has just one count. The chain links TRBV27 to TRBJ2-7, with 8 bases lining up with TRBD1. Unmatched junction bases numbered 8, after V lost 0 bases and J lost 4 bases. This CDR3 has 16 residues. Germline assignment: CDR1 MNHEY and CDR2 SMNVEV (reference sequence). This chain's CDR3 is CASSLSRGTGVYEQYF. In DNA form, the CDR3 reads TGTGCCAGCAGTTTATCGAGGGGGACAGGTGTATACGAGCAGTACTTC.

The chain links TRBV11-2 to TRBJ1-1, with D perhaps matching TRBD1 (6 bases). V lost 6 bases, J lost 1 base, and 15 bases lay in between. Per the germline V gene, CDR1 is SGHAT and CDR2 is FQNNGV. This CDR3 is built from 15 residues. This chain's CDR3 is CASSFGDIRNTEAFF. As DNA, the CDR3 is TGTGCCAGCAGTTTTGGGGACATTAGGAACACTGAAGCTTTCTTT.

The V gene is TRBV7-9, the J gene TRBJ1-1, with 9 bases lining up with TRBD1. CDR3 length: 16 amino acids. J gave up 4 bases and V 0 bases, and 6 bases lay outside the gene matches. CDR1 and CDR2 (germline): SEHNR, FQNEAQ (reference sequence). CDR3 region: CASSLAWDRDTTEAFF. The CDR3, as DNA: TGTGCCAGCAGCTTAGCATGGGACAGGGATACCACTGAAGCTTTCTTT.

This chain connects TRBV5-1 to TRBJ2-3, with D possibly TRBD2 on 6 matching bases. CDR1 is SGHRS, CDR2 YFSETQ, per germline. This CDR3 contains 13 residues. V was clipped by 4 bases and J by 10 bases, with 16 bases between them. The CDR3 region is CASSPEGGGAQYF. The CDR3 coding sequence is TGCGCCAGCAGCCCCGAGGGCGGAGGGGCGCAGTATTTT.

CDR3 residues: CASSLGRFGYTF. CDR3 in DNA: TGTGCCAGCAGCTTGGGCCGGTTTGGCTACACCTTC. The rearrangement joins TRBV5-6 to TRBJ1-2; D is uncertain. The V end lost 0 bases, the J end lost 7 bases, and 7 bases lay between the germline ends. Germline CDR1 is SGHDT and CDR2 is YYEEEE. The CDR3 covers 12 residues.

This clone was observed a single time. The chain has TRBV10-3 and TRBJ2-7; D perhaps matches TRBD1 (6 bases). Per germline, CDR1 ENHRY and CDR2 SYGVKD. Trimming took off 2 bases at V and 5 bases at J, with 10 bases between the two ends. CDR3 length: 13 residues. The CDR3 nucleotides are TGTGCCATCAGTGAGGGGTCAGGGGACGAGCAGTACTTC. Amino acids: CAISEGSGDEQYF.

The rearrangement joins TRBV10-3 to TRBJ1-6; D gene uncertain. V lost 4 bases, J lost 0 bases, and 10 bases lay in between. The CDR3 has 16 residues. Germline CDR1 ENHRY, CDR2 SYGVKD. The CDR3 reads CAISARESSYNSPLHF. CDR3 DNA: TGTGCCATCAGTGCTCGGGAAAGCTCCTATAATTCACCCCTCCACTTT.

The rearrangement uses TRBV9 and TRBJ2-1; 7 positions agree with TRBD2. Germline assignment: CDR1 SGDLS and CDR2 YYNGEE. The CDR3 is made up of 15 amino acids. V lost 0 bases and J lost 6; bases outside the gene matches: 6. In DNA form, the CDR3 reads TGTGCCAGCAGCGTAGCTGGGGGGGGGATCAATGAGCAGTTCTTC. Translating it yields CASSVAGGGINEQFF.

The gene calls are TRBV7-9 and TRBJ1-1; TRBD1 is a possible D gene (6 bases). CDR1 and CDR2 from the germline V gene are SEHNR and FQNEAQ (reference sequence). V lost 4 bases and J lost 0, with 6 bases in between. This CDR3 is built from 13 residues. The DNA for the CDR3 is TGTGCCAGCAGCTGGACAGTGAACACTGAAGCTTTCTTT. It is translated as CASSWTVNTEAFF.

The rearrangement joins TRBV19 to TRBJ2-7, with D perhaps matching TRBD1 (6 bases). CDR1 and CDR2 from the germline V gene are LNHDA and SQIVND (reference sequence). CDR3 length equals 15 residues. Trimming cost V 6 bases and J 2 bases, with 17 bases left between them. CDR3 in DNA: TGTGCCAGTAGCCCCGAGACAGGCCGACCCTACGAGCAGTACTTC. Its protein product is CASSPETGRPYEQYF.

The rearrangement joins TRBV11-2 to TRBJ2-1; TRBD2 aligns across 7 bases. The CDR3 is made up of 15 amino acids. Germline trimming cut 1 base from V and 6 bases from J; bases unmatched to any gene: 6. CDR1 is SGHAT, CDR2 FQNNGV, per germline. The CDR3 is CASSLVGGGFNEQFF. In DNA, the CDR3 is TGTGCCAGCAGCTTAGTGGGCGGGGGTTTCAATGAGCAGTTCTTC.

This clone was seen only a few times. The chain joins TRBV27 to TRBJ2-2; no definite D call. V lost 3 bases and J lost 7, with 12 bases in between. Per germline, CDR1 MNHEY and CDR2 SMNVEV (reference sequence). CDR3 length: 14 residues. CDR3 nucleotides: TGTGCCAGCAGTTTTGGCAACCAGAACGGGGAGCTGTTTTTT. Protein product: CASSFGNQNGELFF.

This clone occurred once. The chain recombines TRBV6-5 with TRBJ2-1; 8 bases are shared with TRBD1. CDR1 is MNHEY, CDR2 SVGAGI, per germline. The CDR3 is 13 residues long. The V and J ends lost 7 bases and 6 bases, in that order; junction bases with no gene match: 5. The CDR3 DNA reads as TGTGCCAGCAAACAGGGGGAGAGCAATGAGCAGTTCTTC. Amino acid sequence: CASKQGESNEQFF.